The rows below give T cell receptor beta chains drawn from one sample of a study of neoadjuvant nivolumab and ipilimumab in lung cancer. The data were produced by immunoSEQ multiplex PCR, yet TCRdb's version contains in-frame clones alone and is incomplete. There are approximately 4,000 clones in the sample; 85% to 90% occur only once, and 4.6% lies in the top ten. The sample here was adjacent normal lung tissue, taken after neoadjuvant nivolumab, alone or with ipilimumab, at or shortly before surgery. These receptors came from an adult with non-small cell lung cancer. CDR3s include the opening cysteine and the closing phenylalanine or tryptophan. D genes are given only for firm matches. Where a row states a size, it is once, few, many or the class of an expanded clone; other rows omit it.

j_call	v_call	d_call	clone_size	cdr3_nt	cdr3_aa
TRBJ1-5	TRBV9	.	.	TGTGCCAGCAGTAAGACAAGGCAAAAGCAGCCCCAGCATTTT	CASSKTRQKQPQHF
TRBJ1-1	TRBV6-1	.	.	TGTGCCAGCAGTGAAAGCCAGGCGGCATACCTTGAAGCTTTCTTT	CASSESQAAYLEAFF
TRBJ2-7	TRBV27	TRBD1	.	TGTGCCAGCAGTTACGGCCGGGACAGGGGCTACGAGCAGTACTTC	CASSYGRDRGYEQYF
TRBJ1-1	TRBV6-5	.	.	TGTGCCAGCAGTTACTCGAGACAATTGAACACTGAAGCTTTCTTT	CASSYSRQLNTEAFF
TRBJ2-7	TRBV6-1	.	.	TGTGCCAGCAGTGAAGAATTGGTCGGGGTAGCCTACGAGCAGTACTTC	CASSEELVGVAYEQYF
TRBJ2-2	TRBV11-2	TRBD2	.	TGTGCCAGCAGCCTCGTTAGCGGGAGCGGCACCGGGGAGCTGTTTTTT	CASSLVSGSGTGELFF
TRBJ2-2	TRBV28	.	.	TGTGCCACCGTCCGGGGTAGCACCGGGGAGCTGTTTTTT	CATVRGSTGELFF
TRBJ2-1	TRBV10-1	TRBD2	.	TGCGCCAGCAGTGTAGCGGGAACAGGGACCGATGAGCAGTTCTTC	CASSVAGTGTDEQFF
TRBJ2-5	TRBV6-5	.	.	TGTGCCAGCAGTTATGGCAGAAAAGAGACCCAGTACTTC	CASSYGRKETQYF
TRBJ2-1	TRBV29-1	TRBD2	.	TGCAGCGTTTCCCCTGGCGGGAGTTCCTACAATGAGCAGTTCTTC	CSVSPGGSSYNEQFF
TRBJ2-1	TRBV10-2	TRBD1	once	TGCGCCAGCAGTGTAACGGGACAGGGGACCGATGAGCAGTTCTTC	CASSVTGQGTDEQFF
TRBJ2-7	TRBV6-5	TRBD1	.	TGTGCCAGCAGCCGACAGGGCTACGAGCAGTACTTC	CASSRQGYEQYF
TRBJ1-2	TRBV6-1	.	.	TGTGCCAGCAGTGAGCCAGGGAGGAGTGGCTACACCTTC	CASSEPGRSGYTF
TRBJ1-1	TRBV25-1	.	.	TGTGCCAGCAGTGGCTATCCCGGGGCGAGCACTGAAGCTTTCTTT	CASSGYPGASTEAFF
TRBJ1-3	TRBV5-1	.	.	TGCGCCAGCAGCTCTGGGGGAGGTACAAACTCTGGAAACACCATATATTTT	CASSSGGGTNSGNTIYF
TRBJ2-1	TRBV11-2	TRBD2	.	TGTGCCAGCAGTTCCGACGCGGGAGTTCCCTACAATGAGCAGTTCTTC	CASSSDAGVPYNEQFF
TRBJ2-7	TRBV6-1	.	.	TGTGCCAGCAGCCGAGCTGTGGACATCTCCTACGAGCAGTACTTC	CASSRAVDISYEQYF
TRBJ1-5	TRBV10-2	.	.	TGCGCCAGCAGGGAGGGGGGGCCGGGCAATCAGCCCCAGCATTTT	CASREGGPGNQPQHF
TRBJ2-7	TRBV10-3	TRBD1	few	TGTGCCATCAGTGATGGGGACAGAAGCCACGAGCAGTACTTC	CAISDGDRSHEQYF
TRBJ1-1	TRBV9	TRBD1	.	TGTGCCAGCAGGAGACAGGGGAAAGCTTTCTTT	CASRRQGKAFF
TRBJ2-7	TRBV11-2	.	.	TGTGCCAGCAGCTTCAGCGGGCGTACCTACGAGCAGTACTTC	CASSFSGRTYEQYF
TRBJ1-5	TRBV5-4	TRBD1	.	TGTGCCAGCAGCTTGAATTCAACAGGGGGCGGTCGAATATTTGGTCAGCCCCAGCATTTT	CASSLNSTGGGRIFGQPQHF
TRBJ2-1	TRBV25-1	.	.	TGTGCCAGCAGTGAATATAGTCGGGGGGCCGGAAACAATGAGCAGTTCTTC	CASSEYSRGAGNNEQFF
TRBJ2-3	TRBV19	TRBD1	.	TGTGCCAGTAGTATCGAAAACAGGGGGACAGATACGCAGTATTTT	CASSIENRGTDTQYF
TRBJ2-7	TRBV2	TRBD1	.	TGTGCCAGCAGTGAAAGAACTACAGGGGGCTACGAGCAGTACTTC	CASSERTTGGYEQYF
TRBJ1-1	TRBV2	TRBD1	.	TGTGCCAGCGGGCCAGGGGGCGCGGGAACTGAAGCTTTCTTT	CASGPGGAGTEAFF
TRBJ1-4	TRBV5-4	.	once	TGTGCCAGCAGCTTGGACAGCCGAAATGAAAAACTGTTTTTT	CASSLDSRNEKLFF
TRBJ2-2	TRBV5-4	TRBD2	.	TGTGCCAGCAGCTTGGTTGCGGGAGTGATCGCCGGGGAGCTGTTTTTT	CASSLVAGVIAGELFF
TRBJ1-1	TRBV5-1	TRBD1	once	TGCGCCAGCAGCTTGGCCCAGGGGGGGGCCACTGAAGCTTTCTTT	CASSLAQGGATEAFF
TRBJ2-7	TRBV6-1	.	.	TGTGCCAGCACCGTCCTGGGGGGGACAACGCAGTACTTC	CASTVLGGTTQYF
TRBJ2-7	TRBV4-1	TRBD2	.	TGCGCCAGCAGCCAAGAAAGCGGGAGGTTCTACGAGCAGTACTTC	CASSQESGRFYEQYF
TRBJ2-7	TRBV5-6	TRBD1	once	TGTGCCAGCAGCTGGGGGACAGGCCACGGCTCCTACGAGCAGTACTTC	CASSWGTGHGSYEQYF
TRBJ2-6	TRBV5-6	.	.	TGTGCCAGCAGCGGGACTTCTAGCGCCTCTGGGGCCAACGTCCTGACTTTC	CASSGTSSASGANVLTF
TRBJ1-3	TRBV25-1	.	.	TGTGCCAGCAGTGAGCGGCAGGGTAGCTCTGGAAACACCATATATTTT	CASSERQGSSGNTIYF
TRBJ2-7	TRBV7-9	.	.	TGTGCCAGCAGCTTAGCGGCCCTTAAAAAGCAGTACTTC	CASSLAALKKQYF
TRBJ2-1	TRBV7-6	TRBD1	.	TGTGCCAGCAGCTTAGTCGGGGGACAGGGGTGGTTCTTC	CASSLVGGQGWFF
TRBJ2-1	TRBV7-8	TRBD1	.	TGTGCCAGCAGCTTAGTCAGGGGGCTTGGGTACAATGAGCAGTTCTTC	CASSLVRGLGYNEQFF
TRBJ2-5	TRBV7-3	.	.	TGTGCCAGCAGCTTAGATGTCTTCGGGGAGACCCAGTACTTC	CASSLDVFGETQYF
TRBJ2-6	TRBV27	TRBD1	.	TGTGCCAGCAGCTTTAGCCCTTTCCAGGGGGCTAGGCCTGGGGCCAACGTCCTGACTTTC	CASSFSPFQGARPGANVLTF
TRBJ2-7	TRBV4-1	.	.	TGCGCCAGCAGCCAAGTAGGGGGGGATCTTTACGAGCAGTACTTC	CASSQVGGDLYEQYF
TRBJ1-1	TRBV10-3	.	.	TGTGCCATCAGTCAAGGAGAAGCGGCTGAAGCTTTCTTT	CAISQGEAAEAFF
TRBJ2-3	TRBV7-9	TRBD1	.	TGTGCCAGCAGCTGGGGGACAGGGGGAGATACGCAGTATTTT	CASSWGTGGDTQYF
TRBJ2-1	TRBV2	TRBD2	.	TGTGCCAGCACTGGACTAGCGGGAGTCGGCAATGAGCAGTTCTTC	CASTGLAGVGNEQFF
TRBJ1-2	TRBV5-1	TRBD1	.	TGCGCCAGCAGGCGGGACAGGGGCTCGGGCTACACCTTC	CASRRDRGSGYTF
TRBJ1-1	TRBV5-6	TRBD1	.	TGTGCCAGCAGAAACTGGAAAGGGGGCGGACGCACTGAAGCTTTCTTT	CASRNWKGGGRTEAFF
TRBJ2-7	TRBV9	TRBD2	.	TGTGCCAGCAGCGTACAAGCGGGAGGCGGCGAGCAGTACTTC	CASSVQAGGGEQYF
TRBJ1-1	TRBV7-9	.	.	TGTGCCAGCAGCTTATCAGGGATCACTGAAGCTTTCTTT	CASSLSGITEAFF
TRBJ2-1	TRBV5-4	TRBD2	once	TGTGCCAGCAGCCTGACTCCGGGACTAGCGACGCGGAATGAGCAGTTCTTC	CASSLTPGLATRNEQFF
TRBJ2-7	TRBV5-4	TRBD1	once	TGTGCCAGCAGCTTGGGGGACAGCTCCTACGAGCAGTACTTC	CASSLGDSSYEQYF
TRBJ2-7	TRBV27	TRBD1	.	TGTGCCAGCCGGATCCGGGACAGGTCCTACGAGCAGTACTTC	CASRIRDRSYEQYF
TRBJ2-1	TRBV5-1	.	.	TGCGCCAGCAGCTTGGGCGGTTCCTACAATGAGCAGTTCTTC	CASSLGGSYNEQFF
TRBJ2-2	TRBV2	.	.	TGTGCCAGCAAGGCCGGGGAGCTGTTTTTT	CASKAGELFF